This T cell receptor (beta chain) came from a study of blood T cell repertoires in COVID-19. Study-wide context: COVID-19 samples, acute and convalescent, were from the United States, Italy and Spain.

This clone has only one observation. TCRdb keeps only in-frame clones here, not all; method: immunoSEQ multiplex PCR. Among 320,000 or so clones, roughly 90% were seen once, and the ten largest hold roughly 5.3%. Study members were between roughly 18 and 100 years old and lived in approximately 25 US regions. Assignments of participants to cohorts depended upon their own reported clinical history. Two negative PCRs, clearance, or symptom resolution had been documented for recovered Cohort 3 donors. Trimming removed 6 bases at V and 7 bases at J, with 6 bases between. Germline CDR1 is MNHEY and CDR2 is SVGAGI. CDR3 length equals 11 residues.

The rearrangement links TRBV6-5 to TRBJ2-2; D remains ambiguous. The sample taken for sequencing was PBMCs or T cells enriched from blood (not recorded which). The sequence was collected from a man in his 60s who had recovered from COVID-19. The CDR3: CASRSGGELFF. In nucleotides, the CDR3 is TGTGCCAGCAGGTCCGGCGGGGAGCTGTTTTTT.